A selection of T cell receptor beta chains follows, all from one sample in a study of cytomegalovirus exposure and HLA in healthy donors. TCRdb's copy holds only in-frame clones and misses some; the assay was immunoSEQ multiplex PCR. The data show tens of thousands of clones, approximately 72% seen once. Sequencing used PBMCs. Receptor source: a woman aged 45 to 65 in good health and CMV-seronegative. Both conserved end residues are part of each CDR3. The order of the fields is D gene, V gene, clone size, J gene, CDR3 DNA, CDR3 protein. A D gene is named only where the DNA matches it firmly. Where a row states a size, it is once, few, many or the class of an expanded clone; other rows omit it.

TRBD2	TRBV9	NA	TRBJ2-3	TGTGCCAGCAGCGTGGACGGGAGGAAGGATACGCAGTATTTT	CASSVDGRKDTQYF
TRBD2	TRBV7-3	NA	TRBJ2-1	TGTGCCAGCAGCTTAACCGGGAGGGATGAGCAGTTCTTC	CASSLTGRDEQFF
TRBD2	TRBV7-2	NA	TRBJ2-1	TGTGCCAGCAGCCTCCGGACTAGCGGGAGGGGTGAGCAGTTCTTC	CASSLRTSGRGEQFF
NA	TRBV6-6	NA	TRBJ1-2	TGTGCCAGCAGGGCGACAGGTTCAAACTATGGCTACACCTTC	CASRATGSNYGYTF
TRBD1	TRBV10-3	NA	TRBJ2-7	TGTGCCATCAGTCCGGGGGACAGGGTGGCCTACGAGCAGTACTTC	CAISPGDRVAYEQYF
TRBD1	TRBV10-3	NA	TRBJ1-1	TGTGCCATCAGTGAGGGACCGGGGGACAGGGAAGCTTTCTTT	CAISEGPGDREAFF
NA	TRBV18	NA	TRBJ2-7	TGTGCCAGCTCACCATCGACGGGTTCCTACGAGCAGTACTTC	CASSPSTGSYEQYF
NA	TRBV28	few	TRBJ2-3	TGTGCCAGCAGTTTGCCCCAGGGCACTCTGGATACGCAGTATTTT	CASSLPQGTLDTQYF
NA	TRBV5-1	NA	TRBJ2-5	TGCGCCAGCAGCTTGGAGGCAGGGCAGGGGGAGACCCAGTACTTC	CASSLEAGQGETQYF
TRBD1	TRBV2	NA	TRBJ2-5	TGTGCCAGCGTCTGGGACAGGGGAGCAGAGACCCAGTACTTC	CASVWDRGAETQYF
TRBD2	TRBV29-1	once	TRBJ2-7	TGCAGCGTTGAAGGGGGACTAGTCCGCGAGCAGTACTTC	CSVEGGLVREQYF
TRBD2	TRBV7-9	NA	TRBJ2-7	TGTGCCAGCAAGATAGCGGGAGGGCCCGGGGGAGAGCAGTACTTC	CASKIAGGPGGEQYF
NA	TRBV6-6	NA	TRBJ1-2	TGTGCCAGCAGCCCGAAAAGCGGCTACACCTTC	CASSPKSGYTF
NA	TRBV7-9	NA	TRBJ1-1	TGTGCCAGCAGCTTAATGACAGAAACCACTGAAGCTTTCTTT	CASSLMTETTEAFF
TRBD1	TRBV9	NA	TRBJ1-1	TGTGCCAGCAGCGGGGGACAGGCTCCCTTGAACACTGAAGCTTTCTTT	CASSGGQAPLNTEAFF
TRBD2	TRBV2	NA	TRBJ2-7	TGTGCCGGCGCCGGGCCGCCACGGGGGGGTTTCTACGAGCAGTACTTC	CAGAGPPRGGFYEQYF
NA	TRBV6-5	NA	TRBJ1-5	TGTGCCAGCAGTTACGGGGGCTTCGGCAATCAGCCCCAGCATTTT	CASSYGGFGNQPQHF
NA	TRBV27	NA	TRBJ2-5	TGTGCCAGCAGTTTTCAGGGGACACGGGAGACCCAGTACTTC	CASSFQGTRETQYF
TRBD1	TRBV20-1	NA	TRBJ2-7	TGCAGTGCTGAGGACAGGGACGAGCAGTACTTC	CSAEDRDEQYF
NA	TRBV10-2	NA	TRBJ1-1	TGCGCCAGCAGTGTGCGCCAGAGGGCAGGGGCCGCTTCATTGGCTGAAGCTTTCTTT	CASSVRQRAGAASLAEAFF
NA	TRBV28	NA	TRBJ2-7	TGTGCCAGCAGAAACAGTGGGGGGTCGTTCTACGAGCAGTACTTC	CASRNSGGSFYEQYF
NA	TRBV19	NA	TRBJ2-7	TGTGCCAGTAGTACCTCGGGGAGCCGGGACTTCTACGAGCAGTACTTC	CASSTSGSRDFYEQYF
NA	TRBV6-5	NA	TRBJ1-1	TGTGCCAGCAGTTACCTCGGTGAAGCTTTCTTT	CASSYLGEAFF
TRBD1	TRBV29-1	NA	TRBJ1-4	TGCAGCGTACGACAGGGATCAACTAATGAAAAACTGTTTTTT	CSVRQGSTNEKLFF
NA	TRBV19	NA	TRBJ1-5	TGTGCCAGTAGTATAGAAGATATAGATCAGCCCCAGCATTTT	CASSIEDIDQPQHF
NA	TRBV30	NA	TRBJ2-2	TGTGCCTGGGAACGGGGGAGTAGGGAGCTGTTTTTT	CAWERGSRELFF
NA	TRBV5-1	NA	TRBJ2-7	TGCGCCAGCAGCTTGGGTCGGGGTGACTACGAGCAGTACTTC	CASSLGRGDYEQYF
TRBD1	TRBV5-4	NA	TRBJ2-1	TGTGCCAGCAGCGGGACGGCCGGGACAGCCTACAATGAGCAGTTCTTC	CASSGTAGTAYNEQFF
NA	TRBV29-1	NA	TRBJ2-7	TGCAGCGTTGAAGCCGGCCTGTTCGGACTCTACGAGCAGTACTTC	CSVEAGLFGLYEQYF